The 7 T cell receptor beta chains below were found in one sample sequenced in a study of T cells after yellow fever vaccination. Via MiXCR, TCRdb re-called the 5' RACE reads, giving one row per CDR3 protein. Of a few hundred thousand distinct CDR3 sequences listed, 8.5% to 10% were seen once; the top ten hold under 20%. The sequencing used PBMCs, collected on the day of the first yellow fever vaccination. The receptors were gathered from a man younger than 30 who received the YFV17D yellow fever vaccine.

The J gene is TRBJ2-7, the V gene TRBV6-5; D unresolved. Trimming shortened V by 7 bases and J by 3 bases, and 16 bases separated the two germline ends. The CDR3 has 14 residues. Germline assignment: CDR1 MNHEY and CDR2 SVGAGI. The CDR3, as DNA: TGTGCCAGCATTAAGGACGGCGGTCTCTACGAGCAGTACTTC. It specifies CASIKDGGLYEQYF.

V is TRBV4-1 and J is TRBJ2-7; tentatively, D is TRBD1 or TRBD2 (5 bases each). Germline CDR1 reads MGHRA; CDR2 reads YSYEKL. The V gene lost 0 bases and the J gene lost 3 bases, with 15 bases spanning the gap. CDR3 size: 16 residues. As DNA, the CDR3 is TGCGCCAGCAGCCAAGATAGCAGGGCGGGTTTCTACGAGCAGTACGTC. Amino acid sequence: CASSQDSRAGFYEQYV.

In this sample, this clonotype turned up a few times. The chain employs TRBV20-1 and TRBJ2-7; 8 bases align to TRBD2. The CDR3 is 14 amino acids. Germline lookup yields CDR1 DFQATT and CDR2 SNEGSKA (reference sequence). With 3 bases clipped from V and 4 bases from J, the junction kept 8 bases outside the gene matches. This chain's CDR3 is CSASGGGSWYEQYF. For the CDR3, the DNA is TGCAGTGCTAGTGGCGGGGGGAGTTGGTACGAGCAGTACTTC.

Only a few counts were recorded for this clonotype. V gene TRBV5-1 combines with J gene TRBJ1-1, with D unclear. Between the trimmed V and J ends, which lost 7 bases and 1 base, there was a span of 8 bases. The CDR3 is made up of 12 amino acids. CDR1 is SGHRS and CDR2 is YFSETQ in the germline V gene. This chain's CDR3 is CASSIGNTEAFF. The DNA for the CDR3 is TGCGCCAGCTCCATCGGGAACACTGAAGCTTTCTTT.

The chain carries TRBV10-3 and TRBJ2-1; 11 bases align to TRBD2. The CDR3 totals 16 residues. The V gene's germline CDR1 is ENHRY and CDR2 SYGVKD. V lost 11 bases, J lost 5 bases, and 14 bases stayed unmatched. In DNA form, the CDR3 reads TGTGCCGCTCGCTCTAGCGGGGGGTCCTTCAACAATGAGCAGTTCTTC. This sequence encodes CAARSSGGSFNNEQFF.

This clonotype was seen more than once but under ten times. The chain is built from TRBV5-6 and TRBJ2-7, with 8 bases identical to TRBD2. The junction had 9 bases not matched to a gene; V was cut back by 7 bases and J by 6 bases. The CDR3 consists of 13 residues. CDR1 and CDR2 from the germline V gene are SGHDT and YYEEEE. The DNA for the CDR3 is TGTGCCAGCGTCAAGCGGGGGAAGATCGAGCAGTACGTC. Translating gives CASVKRGKIEQYV.

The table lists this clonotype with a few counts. The CDR3 DNA is TGCAGCGTTGTGTCAGGGGCCACGAACACTGAAGCTTTCTTT. Encoded protein: CSVVSGATNTEAFF. The chain combines TRBV29-1 with TRBJ1-1, with a tentative D call TRBD1 (6 bases). Germline V CDR1 and CDR2: SQVTM, ANQGSEA. The CDR3 contains 14 residues. V was pared by 4 bases and J by 1 base, with 13 bases between.